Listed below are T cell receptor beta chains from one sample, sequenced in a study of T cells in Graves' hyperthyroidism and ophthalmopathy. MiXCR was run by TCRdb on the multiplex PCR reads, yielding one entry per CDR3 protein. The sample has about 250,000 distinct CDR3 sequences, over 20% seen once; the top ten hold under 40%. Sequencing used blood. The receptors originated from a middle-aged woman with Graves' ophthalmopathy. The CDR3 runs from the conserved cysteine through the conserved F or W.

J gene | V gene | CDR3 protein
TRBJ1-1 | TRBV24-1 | CATSDYEGAEAFF
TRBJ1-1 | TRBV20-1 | CSARERGPGKTEAFF
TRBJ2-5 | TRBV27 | CASSSIFGPTGPKGETQYF
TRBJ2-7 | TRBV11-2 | CASSILQSSYEQYF
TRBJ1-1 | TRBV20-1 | CSGGRPGFSEAFF
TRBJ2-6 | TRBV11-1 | CASSGRTTGSSGANVPTF
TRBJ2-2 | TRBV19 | CATKSGQLNTGELFF
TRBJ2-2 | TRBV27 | CASSRGGTSGTSTGELFF
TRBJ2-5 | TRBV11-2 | CASSLDLGRTKDTQYF
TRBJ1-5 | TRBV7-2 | CASSPNSGNQPQHF
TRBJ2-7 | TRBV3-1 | CASSQDLGTGRHEQYF
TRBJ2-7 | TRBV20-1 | CSARDRARAGAPSEQYF
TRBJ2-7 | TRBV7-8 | CASSLLEGGDEQYF
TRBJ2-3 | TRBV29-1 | CSVDLEGTDTQYF
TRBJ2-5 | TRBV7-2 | CASSGPSGRMETQYF
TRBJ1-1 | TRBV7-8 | CASSLRGQGGTEAFF
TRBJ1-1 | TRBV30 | CAWSGNTQYEAFF
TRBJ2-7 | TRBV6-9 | CARGQGDYEQYF
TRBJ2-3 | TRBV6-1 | CASIRLAGDTDTQYF
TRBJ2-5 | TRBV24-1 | CATSDSAASGRETQYF
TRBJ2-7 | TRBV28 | CASRRTIGTGGSYEQYF
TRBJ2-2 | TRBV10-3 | CAIRAGRLGNTGELFF
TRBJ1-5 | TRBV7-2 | CASSLAGQRNQPQHF
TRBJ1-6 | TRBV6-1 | CASSEAAGDSPLHF
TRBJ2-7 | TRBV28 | CASSPRAVHEQYF
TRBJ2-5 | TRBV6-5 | CASRGQDIRETQYF
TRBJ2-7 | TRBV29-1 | CSARSSGRGPTYEQYF